This T cell receptor (beta chain) was observed in a study of shared T cell receptors in the human thymus. Concerning this clone: Within the sample, other DNA sequences also encode this same CDR3.

Profiled with immunoSEQ multiplex PCR; TCRdb holds only in-frame clones, not every one. This sample has roughly 710,000 clones, with approximately 83% found just once. CDR1 is SNHLY and CDR2 is FYNNEI in the germline V gene. The CDR3 runs 15 residues. With 7 bases removed from V and 0 bases from J, the gap between germline ends came to 15 bases. The sample was also reused in another study, on human thymus T cells. This second study notes: The thymus was resected at corrective cardiac surgery. Both thymic and peripheral blood repertoires showed apparently biased V and J usage. Related work found strong thymic repertoire overlap between unrelated individuals.

The receptor comes from a girl under three years old with a congenital heart defect. The chain has TRBV2 and TRBJ2-5; possible D gene TRBD2, 7 bases. Sequencing was done on a sample of thymocytes. This chain's CDR3 is CASKVSGGYQETQYF. The CDR3 DNA reads TGTGCCAGCAAGGTCTCGGGGGGCTACCAAGAGACCCAGTACTTC.